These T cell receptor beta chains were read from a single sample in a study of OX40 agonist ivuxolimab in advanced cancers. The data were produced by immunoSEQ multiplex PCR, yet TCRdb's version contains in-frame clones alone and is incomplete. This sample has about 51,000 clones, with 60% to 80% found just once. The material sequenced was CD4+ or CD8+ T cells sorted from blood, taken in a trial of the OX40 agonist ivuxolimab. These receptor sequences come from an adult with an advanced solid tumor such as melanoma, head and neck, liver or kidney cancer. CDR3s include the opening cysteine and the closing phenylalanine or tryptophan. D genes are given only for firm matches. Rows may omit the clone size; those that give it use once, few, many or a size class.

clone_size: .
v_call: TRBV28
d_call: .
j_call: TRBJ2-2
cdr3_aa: CASSLNPRVPGELFF
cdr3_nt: TGTGCCAGCAGTTTAAACCCCAGGGTCCCCGGGGAGCTGTTTTTT

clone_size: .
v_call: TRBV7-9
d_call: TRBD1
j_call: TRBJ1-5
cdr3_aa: CASSLGTGFNQPQHF
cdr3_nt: TGTGCCAGCAGCTTAGGGACAGGTTTCAATCAGCCCCAGCATTTT

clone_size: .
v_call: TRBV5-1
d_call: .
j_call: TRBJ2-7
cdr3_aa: CASSLGSGYYEQYF
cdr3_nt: TGCGCCAGCAGCCTCGGCTCCGGTTACTACGAGCAGTACTTC

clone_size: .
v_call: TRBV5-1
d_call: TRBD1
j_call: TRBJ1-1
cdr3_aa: CASSLAAGGFTEAFF
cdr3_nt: TGCGCCAGCAGCTTGGCAGCAGGGGGGTTCACTGAAGCTTTCTTT

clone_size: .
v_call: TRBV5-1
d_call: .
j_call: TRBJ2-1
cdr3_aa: CASSLAAPPNEQFF
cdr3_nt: TGCGCCAGCAGCTTGGCCGCCCCCCCCAATGAGCAGTTCTTC

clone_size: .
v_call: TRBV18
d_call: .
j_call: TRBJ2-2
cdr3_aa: CASSPQTPTRNTGELFF
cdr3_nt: TGTGCCAGCTCACCTCAGACTCCCACCCGAAACACCGGGGAGCTGTTTTTT

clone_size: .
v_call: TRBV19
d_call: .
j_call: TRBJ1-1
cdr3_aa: CASSIPGRLNTEAFF
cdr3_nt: TGTGCCAGTAGTATTCCAGGGAGACTGAACACTGAAGCTTTCTTT

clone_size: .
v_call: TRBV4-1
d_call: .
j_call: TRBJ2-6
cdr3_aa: CASSPGTSGVRSSGANVLTF
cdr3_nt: TGCGCCAGCAGCCCCGGAACCTCGGGGGTACGCAGCTCTGGGGCCAACGTCCTGACTTTC

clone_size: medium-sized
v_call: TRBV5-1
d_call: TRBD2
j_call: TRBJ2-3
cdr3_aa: CASSLLAGDADTQYF
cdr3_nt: TGCGCCAGCAGCTTACTGGCGGGAGATGCAGATACGCAGTATTTT

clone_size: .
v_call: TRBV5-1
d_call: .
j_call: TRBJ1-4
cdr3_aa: CASSLSRGTEKLFF
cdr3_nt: TGCGCCAGCAGCTTATCCAGAGGCACGGAAAAACTGTTTTTT

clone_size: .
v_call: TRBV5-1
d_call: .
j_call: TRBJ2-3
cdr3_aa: CASSLLRGSDTQYF
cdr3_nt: TGCGCCAGCAGCTTGTTGAGGGGATCAGATACGCAGTATTTT

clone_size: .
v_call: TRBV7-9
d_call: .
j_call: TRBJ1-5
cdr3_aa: CASSTEGSNQPQHF
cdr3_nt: TGTGCCAGCAGCACAGAGGGGAGCAATCAGCCCCAGCATTTT

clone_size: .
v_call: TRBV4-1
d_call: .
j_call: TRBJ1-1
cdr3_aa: CASSQEWGVGTEAFF
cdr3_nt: TGCGCCAGCAGCCAAGAATGGGGGGTAGGCACTGAAGCTTTCTTT

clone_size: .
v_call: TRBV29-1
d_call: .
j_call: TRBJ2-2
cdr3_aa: CSVEIRPGGTGELFF
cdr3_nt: TGCAGCGTTGAAATCAGACCCGGCGGAACCGGGGAGCTGTTTTTT

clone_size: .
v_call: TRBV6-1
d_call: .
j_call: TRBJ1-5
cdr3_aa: CASSEGGGGQPQHF
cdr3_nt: TGTGCCAGCAGTGAAGGAGGGGGAGGTCAGCCCCAGCATTTT

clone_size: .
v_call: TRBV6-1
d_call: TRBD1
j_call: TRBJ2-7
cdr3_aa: CASSPGTVGEQYF
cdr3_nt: TGTGCCAGCAGCCCCGGGACAGTCGGCGAGCAGTACTTC